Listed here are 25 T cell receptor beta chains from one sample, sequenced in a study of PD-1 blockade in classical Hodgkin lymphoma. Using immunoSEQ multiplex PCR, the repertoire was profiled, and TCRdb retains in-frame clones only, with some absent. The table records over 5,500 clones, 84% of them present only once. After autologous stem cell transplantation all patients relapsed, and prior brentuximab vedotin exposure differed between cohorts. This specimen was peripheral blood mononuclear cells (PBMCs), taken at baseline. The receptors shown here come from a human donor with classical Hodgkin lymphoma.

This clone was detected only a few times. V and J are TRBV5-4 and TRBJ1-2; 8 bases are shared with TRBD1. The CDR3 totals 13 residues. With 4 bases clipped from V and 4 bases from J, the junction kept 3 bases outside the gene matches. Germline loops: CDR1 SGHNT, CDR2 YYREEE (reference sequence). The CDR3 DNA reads TGTGCCAGCAGCCAGGACAGGGCCTATGGCTACACCTTC. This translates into CASSQDRAYGYTF.

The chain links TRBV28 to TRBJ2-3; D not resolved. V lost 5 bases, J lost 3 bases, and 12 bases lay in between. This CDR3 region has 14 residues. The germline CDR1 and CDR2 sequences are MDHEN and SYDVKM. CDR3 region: CASSLPVGTDTQYF. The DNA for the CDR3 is TGTGCCAGCAGTCTCCCCGTGGGGACAGATACGCAGTATTTT.

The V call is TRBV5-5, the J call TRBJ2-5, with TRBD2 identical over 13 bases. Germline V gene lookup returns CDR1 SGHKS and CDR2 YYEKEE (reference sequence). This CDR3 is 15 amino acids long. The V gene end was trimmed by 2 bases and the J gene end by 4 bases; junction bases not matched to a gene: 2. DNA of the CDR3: TGTGCCAGCAGCTTAGGACTAGCGGGAGTAGAGACCCAGTACTTC. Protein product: CASSLGLAGVETQYF.

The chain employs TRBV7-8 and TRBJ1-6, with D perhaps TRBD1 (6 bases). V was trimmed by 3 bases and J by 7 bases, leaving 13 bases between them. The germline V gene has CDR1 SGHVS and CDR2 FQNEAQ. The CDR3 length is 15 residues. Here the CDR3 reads CASSFPQGGNSPLHF. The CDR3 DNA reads TGTGCCAGCAGCTTCCCACAGGGTGGGAATTCACCCCTCCACTTT. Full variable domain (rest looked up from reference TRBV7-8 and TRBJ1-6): GAGVSQSPRYKVAKRGQDVALRCDPISGHVSLFWYQQALGQGPEFLTYFQNEAQLDKSGLPSDRFFAERPEGSVSTLKIQRTQQEDSAVYLCASSFPQGGNSPLHFGNGTRLTVT.

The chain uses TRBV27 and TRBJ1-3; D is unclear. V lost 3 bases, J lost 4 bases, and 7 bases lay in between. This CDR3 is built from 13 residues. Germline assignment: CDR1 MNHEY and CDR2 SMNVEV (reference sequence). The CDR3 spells CASSFGIGNTIYF. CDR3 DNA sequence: TGTGCCAGCAGTTTCGGGATCGGAAACACCATATATTTT.

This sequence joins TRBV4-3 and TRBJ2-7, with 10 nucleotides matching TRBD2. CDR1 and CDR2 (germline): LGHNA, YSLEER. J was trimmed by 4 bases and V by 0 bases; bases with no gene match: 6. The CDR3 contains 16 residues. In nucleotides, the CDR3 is TGCGCCAGCAGCCAAGACGCTGGTAGCGGGAGGTACGAGCAGTACTTC. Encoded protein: CASSQDAGSGRYEQYF.

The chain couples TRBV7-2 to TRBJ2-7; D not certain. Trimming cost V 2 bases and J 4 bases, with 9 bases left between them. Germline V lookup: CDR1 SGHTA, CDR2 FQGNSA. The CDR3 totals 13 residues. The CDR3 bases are TGTGCCAGCAGCTTATCGCGGCAATACGAGCAGTACTTC. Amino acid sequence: CASSLSRQYEQYF.

The CDR3 nucleotides read TGTGCCAGCAGTGAGGACAGTTATAATTCACCCCTCCACTTT. Its protein is CASSEDSYNSPLHF. The rearrangement joins TRBV28 to TRBJ1-6; possible D gene TRBD1, 6 bases. CDR3 length: 14 amino acids. Germline V gene lookup returns CDR1 MDHEN and CDR2 SYDVKM. Between the trimmed V and J ends, which lost 5 bases and 4 bases, there was a span of 9 bases.

CDR3 in amino acids: CASSLGWGEQFF. The CDR3 nucleotides read TGTGCCAGCAGCTTGGGCTGGGGTGAGCAGTTCTTC. The chain links TRBV7-3 to TRBJ2-1; the D is unclear. The CDR3 totals 12 residues. CDR1 SGHTA and CDR2 FQGTGA come from the germline V gene. The V and J ends lost 3 bases and 9 bases respectively, with 9 bases between them.

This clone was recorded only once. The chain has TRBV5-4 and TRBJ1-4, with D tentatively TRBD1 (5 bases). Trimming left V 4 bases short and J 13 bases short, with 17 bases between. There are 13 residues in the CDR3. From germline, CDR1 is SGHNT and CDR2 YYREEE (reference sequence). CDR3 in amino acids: CASSLKGREALFF. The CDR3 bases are TGTGCCAGCAGCCTAAAGGGACGAGAAGCACTGTTTTTT.

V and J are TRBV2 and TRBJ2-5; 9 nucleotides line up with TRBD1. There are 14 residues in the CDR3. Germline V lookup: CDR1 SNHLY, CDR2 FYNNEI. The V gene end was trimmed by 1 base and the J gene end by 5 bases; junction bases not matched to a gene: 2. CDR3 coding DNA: TGTGCCAGCAGTGAAGACAGGGGGCCCGAGACCCAGTACTTC. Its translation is CASSEDRGPETQYF.

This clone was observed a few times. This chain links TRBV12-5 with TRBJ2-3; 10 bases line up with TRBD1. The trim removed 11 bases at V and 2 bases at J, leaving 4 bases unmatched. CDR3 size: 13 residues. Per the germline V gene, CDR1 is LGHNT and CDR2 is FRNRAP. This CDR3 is CARTGGYTDTQYF. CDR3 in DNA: TGTGCTCGGACAGGGGGATACACAGATACGCAGTATTTT.

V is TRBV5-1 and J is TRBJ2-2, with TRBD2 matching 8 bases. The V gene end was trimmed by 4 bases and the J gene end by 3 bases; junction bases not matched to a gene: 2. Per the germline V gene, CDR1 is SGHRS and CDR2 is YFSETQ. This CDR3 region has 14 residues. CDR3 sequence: CASSSGSYTGELFF. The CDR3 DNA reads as TGCGCCAGCAGCAGCGGGAGTTACACCGGGGAGCTGTTTTTT.

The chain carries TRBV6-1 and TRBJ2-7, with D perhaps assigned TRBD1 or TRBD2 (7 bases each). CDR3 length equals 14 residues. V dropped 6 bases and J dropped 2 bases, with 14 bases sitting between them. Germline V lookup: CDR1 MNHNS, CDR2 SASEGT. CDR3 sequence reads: CASRGGGQPYEQYF. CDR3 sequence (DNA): TGTGCCAGCAGGGGAGGGGGACAGCCCTACGAGCAGTACTTC.

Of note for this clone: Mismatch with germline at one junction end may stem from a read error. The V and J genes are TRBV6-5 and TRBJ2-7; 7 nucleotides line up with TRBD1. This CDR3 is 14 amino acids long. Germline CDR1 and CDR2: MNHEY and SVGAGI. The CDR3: CASSPGQSGYGQYF. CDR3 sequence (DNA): TGTGCCAGCAGTCCGGGACAGTCGGGTTACGGGCAGTACTTC.

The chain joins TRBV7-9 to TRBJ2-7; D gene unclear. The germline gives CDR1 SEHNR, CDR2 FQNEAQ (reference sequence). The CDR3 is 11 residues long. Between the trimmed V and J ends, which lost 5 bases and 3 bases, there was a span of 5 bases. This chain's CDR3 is CASSTYYEQYF. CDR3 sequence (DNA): TGTGCCAGCAGCACCTACTACGAGCAGTACTTC. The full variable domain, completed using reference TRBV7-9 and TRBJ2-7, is DTGVSQNPRHKITKRGQNVTFRCDPISEHNRLYWYRQTLGQGPEFLTYFQNEAQLEKSRLLSDRFSAERPKGSFSTLEIQRTEQGDSAMYLCASSTYYEQYFGPGTRLTVT.

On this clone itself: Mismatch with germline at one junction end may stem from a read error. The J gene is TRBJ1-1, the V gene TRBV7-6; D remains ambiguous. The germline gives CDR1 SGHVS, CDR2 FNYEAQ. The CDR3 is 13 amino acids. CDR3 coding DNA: TGCGCCAGCAGCCCAAATAGGAACACTGAAGCTTTCTTT. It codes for CASSPNRNTEAFF.

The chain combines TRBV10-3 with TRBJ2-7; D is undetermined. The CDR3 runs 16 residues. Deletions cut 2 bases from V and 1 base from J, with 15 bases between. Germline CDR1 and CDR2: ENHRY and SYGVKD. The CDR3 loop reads CAISEAFNVRSYEQYF. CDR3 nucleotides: TGTGCCATCAGTGAGGCTTTTAACGTTCGGTCCTACGAGCAGTACTTC.

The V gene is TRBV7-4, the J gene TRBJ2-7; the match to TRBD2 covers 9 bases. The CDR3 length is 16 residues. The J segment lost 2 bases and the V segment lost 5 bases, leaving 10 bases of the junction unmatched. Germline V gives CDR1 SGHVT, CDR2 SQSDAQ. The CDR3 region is CASSLKGLAGPYEQYF. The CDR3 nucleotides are TGTGCCAGCAGCCTCAAGGGGCTAGCGGGGCCCTACGAGCAGTACTTC.

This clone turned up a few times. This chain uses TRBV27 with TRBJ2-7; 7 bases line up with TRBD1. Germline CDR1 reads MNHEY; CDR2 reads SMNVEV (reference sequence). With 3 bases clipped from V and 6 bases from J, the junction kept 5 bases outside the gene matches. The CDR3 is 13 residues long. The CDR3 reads CASSFKGAGEQYF. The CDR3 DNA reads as TGTGCCAGCAGTTTTAAGGGGGCGGGCGAGCAGTACTTC.

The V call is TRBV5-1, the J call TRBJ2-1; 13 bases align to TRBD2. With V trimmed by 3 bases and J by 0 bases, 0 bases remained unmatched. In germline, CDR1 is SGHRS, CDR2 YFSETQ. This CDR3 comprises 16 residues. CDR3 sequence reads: CASSWTSGSSYNEQFF. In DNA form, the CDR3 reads TGCGCCAGCAGCTGGACTAGCGGGAGCTCCTACAATGAGCAGTTCTTC.

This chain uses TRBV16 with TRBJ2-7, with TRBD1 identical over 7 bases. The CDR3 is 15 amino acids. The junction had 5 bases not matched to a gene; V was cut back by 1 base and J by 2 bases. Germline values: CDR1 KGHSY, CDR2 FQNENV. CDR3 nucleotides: TGTGCCAGCAGCCAATTCGAGACAGGGACCTACGAGCAGTACTTC. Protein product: CASSQFETGTYEQYF.

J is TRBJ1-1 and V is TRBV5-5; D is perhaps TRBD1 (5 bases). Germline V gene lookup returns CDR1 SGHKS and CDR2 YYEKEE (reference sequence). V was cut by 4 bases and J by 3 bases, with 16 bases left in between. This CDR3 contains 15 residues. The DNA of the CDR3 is TGTGCCAGCAGCCTTCTGACCGAGGGGCACACTGAAGCTTTCTTT. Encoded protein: CASSLLTEGHTEAFF.

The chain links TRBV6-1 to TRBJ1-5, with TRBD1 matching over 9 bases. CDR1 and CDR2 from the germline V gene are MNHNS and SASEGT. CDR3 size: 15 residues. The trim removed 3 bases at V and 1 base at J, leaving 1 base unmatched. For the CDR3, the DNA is TGTGCCAGCAGTGAGACAGGGGGGAGCAATCAGCCCCAGCATTTT. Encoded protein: CASSETGGSNQPQHF.

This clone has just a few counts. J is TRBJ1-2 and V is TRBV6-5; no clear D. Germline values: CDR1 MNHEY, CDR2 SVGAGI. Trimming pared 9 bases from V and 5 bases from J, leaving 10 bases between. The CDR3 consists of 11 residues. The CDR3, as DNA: TGTGCCAGTTACGGACCTTATGGCTACACCTTC. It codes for CASYGPYGYTF.